This T cell receptor (beta chain) was identified in a study of radiation and T cells in renal cell carcinoma. Study at large: Nephrectomy followed 15 Gy stereotactic body radiation by 4 weeks. Overall study results and limits: Top tumor clonotypes rose in blood 2 weeks post-radiation, then contracted.

Data came from immunoSEQ multiplex PCR; TCRdb stores just in-frame clones and leaves some out. The sample records about 140,000 clones, less than 85% being singletons. Time point denoted: baseline pretreatment blood. This sample's treatment: 15 Gy SBRT to primary tumor, nephrectomy 4 weeks later. Blood was sampled at baseline, 2 weeks and 4 weeks after SBRT. Notes on this clone: Antigen unknown.

Germline CDR1 SGHDT, CDR2 YYEEEE. V was pared by 4 bases and J by 0 bases, with 7 bases of the junction left unmatched. This CDR3 is built from 16 residues. V and J are TRBV5-6 and TRBJ1-5; 7 bases are shared with TRBD1. The receptor comes from a woman between 45 and 65 years old with renal cell carcinoma. This specimen consisted of blood, obtained from a patient whose treatment included radiotherapy and nephrectomy. The CDR3 loop reads CASSVRDSYSNQPQHF. CDR3 nucleotides: TGTGCCAGCAGCGTCCGGGACAGTTATAGCAATCAGCCCCAGCATTTT.